The next 13 T cell receptor beta chains were all read from a single sample in a study of T-cell reconstitution after alpha-beta-depleted transplantation in children. Preparation of the TCRbeta library was carried out with unique molecular identifiers. MiXCR was run by TCRdb on the PCR reads, yielding one entry per CDR3 protein. The data contain 700,000 or so distinct CDR3 sequences, over 10% of them singletons. This specimen consisted of PBMCs, obtained before TCRalphabeta/CD19-depleted stem cell transplant. These receptors were collected from a girl aged 2 to 10 with congenital amegakaryocytic thrombocytopenia, due to receive a stem cell transplant.

This chain connects TRBV29-1 to TRBJ1-3; no firm D call. The V end lost 3 bases, the J end lost 4 bases, and 10 bases lay between the germline ends. Germline V gene lookup returns CDR1 SQVTM and CDR2 ANQGSEA. The CDR3 runs to 13 residues. CDR3 bases: TGCAGCGTTGAGAAAGGAGCGGGAAACACCATATATTTT. It specifies CSVEKGAGNTIYF.

This clonotype was picked up many times. V and J are TRBV4-2 and TRBJ2-1, with D unclear. Trimming pared 1 base from V and 12 bases from J, leaving 22 bases between. Germline lookup yields CDR1 LGHNA and CDR2 YNFKEQ. The CDR3 sequence is 16 residues long. CDR3 protein: CASSQVATDLYFGQFF. CDR3 bases: TGTGCCAGCAGCCAAGTCGCGACGGACCTCTATTTTGGGCAGTTCTTC.

This clonotype was counted many times. The CDR3 nucleotides are TGTGCCAGCAGTTACTCCGGGCCCGCAGGGCGCAATGAGCAGTTCTTC. Residues: CASSYSGPAGRNEQFF. V gene TRBV6-5 combines with J gene TRBJ2-1, with D perhaps matching TRBD1 (5 bases). The CDR3 runs 16 residues. Germline CDR1 MNHEY, CDR2 SVGAGI. Trimming removed 0 bases from V and 6 bases from J, with 15 bases in between.

This chain connects TRBV7-8 to TRBJ2-7, with 7 bases lining up with TRBD2. CDR1 and CDR2 (germline): SGHVS, FQNEAQ. V shed 7 bases, J shed 6 bases, and the junction held 9 bases outside the gene matches. The CDR3 is 13 amino acids. CDR3 DNA: TGTGCCAGCAAGCTGGGCGGGAGCTCCGAGCAGTACTTC. This codes for CASKLGGSSEQYF.

The genes are TRBV29-1 and TRBJ1-6; no reliable D call. The V end lost 0 bases, the J end lost 8 bases, and 8 bases lay between the germline ends. The length of the CDR3 is 13 residues. CDR1 and CDR2 from the germline V gene are SQVTM and ANQGSEA. CDR3 sequence: CSVEETRDSPLHF. The CDR3 DNA follows: TGCAGCGTTGAAGAGACCCGCGATTCACCCCTCCACTTT.

In its sample, this clonotype was seen many times. The rearrangement joins TRBV5-1 to TRBJ2-5; D possibly matches TRBD1 or TRBD2 (5 bases each). V was clipped by 0 bases and J by 4 bases, with 10 bases between them. CDR3 length: 14 residues. Germline V gene sequence: CDR1 SGHRS, CDR2 YFSETQ. This CDR3 is CASSLEWGIETQYF. The CDR3, as DNA: TGCGCCAGCAGCTTGGAGTGGGGGATAGAGACCCAGTACTTC.

With respect to this clonotype: A read error is possible here, since a much larger clone lies one base away. The chain combines TRBV20-1 with TRBJ2-1; 10 bases agree with TRBD2. Per germline, CDR1 DFQATT and CDR2 SNEGSKA (reference sequence). The CDR3 is 13 residues long. The CDR3, as DNA: TGCAGTGCTGGACTAGCGGATTACAATGCGCAGTTCTTC. Protein sequence: CSAGLADYNAQFF.

This clonotype was detected only a few times. The chain is built from TRBV5-1 and TRBJ2-7; D remains unclear. This CDR3 has 13 residues. V was shortened by 3 bases and J by 0 bases, with 7 bases between the two germline ends. In germline, CDR1 is SGHRS, CDR2 YFSETQ. This CDR3 reads CASSWATSYEQYF. CDR3 coding DNA: TGCGCCAGCAGCTGGGCAACCTCCTACGAGCAGTACTTC.

The sample holds many counts of this clonotype. This chain connects TRBV20-1 to TRBJ2-5; D is uncertain. Germline V gene lookup returns CDR1 DFQATT and CDR2 SNEGSKA (reference sequence). The CDR3 runs to 13 residues. Trimming pared 1 base from V and 0 bases from J, leaving 6 bases between. DNA of the CDR3: TGCAGTGCTAGAGTTGGGGACCAAGAGACCCAGTACTTC. It specifies CSARVGDQETQYF.

This clonotype has at least ten counts. The chain employs TRBV5-1 and TRBJ2-1; a weak D match, TRBD1 (8 bases). Trimming left V 4 bases short and J 9 bases short, with 35 bases between. Germline V gene lookup returns CDR1 SGHRS and CDR2 YFSETQ. The length of the CDR3 is 20 residues. The CDR3 loop is CASSREPGQVSLRESSEQFF. In nucleotides, the CDR3 is TGCGCCAGCAGCAGAGAACCGGGACAGGTTTCTTTGCGGGAGTCTTCTGAGCAGTTCTTC.

This clonotype has ten or more counts. V and J are TRBV7-9 and TRBJ2-4, with unresolved D. The CDR3 sequence is 16 residues long. V lost 5 bases, J lost 3 bases, and 17 bases lay in between. Germline-derived CDR1 and CDR2 are SEHNR and FQNEAQ (reference sequence). This CDR3 is CASSEFPVRGKNIQYF. The CDR3 DNA reads TGTGCCAGCAGCGAGTTCCCGGTCCGAGGCAAAAACATTCAGTACTTC.

A few counts support this clonotype. The J gene is TRBJ1-2, the V gene TRBV27; D is possibly TRBD1 (6 bases). V was shortened by 7 bases and J by 7 bases, with 13 bases between the two germline ends. CDR1 and CDR2 (germline): MNHEY, SMNVEV (reference sequence). This CDR3 comprises 12 residues. CDR3 protein: CASMNRVGGYTF. The CDR3 bases are TGTGCCAGCATGAACAGGGTGGGTGGCTACACCTTC.

This chain connects TRBV7-6 to TRBJ2-5; D is unresolved. This CDR3 is built from 15 residues. CDR1 SGHVS and CDR2 FNYEAQ come from the germline V gene. Trimming cost V 1 base and J 4 bases, with 13 bases left between them. DNA of the CDR3: TGTGCCAGCAGCTTAGGTATCACGGTACGAGAGACCCAGTACTTC. It encodes CASSLGITVRETQYF.